In this sample, the clone carrying this T cell receptor (beta chain) turned up once. The data were obtained in a study of OX40 agonist ivuxolimab in advanced cancers. The CDR3 runs to 14 residues. Germline loops: CDR1 SGHDN, CDR2 FVKESK. Trimming removed 0 bases from V and 0 bases from J, with 6 bases in between. The method was immunoSEQ multiplex PCR; TCRdb's version includes in-frame clones alone and lacks a portion of them. Of about 48,000 clones in the sample, roughly 90% were seen once. This rearrangement joins TRBV14 to TRBJ2-7; D call uncertain. This receptor was taken from an adult with an advanced solid tumor such as melanoma, head and neck, liver or kidney cancer. Sequenced material: CD4+ or CD8+ T cells sorted from blood, taken in a trial of the OX40 agonist ivuxolimab. Here the CDR3 DNA reads TGTGCCAGCAGCCAAGATCAGGTCTCCTACGAGCAGTACTTC. This codes for CASSQDQVSYEQYF.